The entry that follows covers one TCR beta chain sequence. This clone was detected only once. This receptor's antigen is unknown. No quality values exist for individual bases; no much larger clone is one base distant. The donors were healthy, HIV-negative adults with no recently reported acute infections or vaccinations. All donors were Caucasian adults living in Nashville, Tennessee, USA. CD4+ T cells were enriched by magnetic negative selection, after which naive cells were positively selected on CD45RA and the negative fraction was taken as the memory subset. Blood was collected by leukapheresis, and PBMCs were isolated by Ficoll-Histopaque density gradient centrifugation and then cryopreserved in liquid nitrogen vapor phase. Purity and quantity of every magnetically sorted T cell population were checked by analytical flow cytometry. From each sorted fraction, genomic DNA was isolated and quantified by UV absorbance on a Nanodrop 2000c.

The source of the sample is a study of shared clonotypes between healthy human individuals (dated by TCRdb to 2020 to 2021). About the full investigation: The cohort comprised a couple of women and a few men aged 18 to 49 years. To estimate repertoire size and how much clonotype sharing occurs between individuals, the study deeply sequenced the blood TCR repertoires of roughly 5 healthy adults. To increase sequencing depth and limit assay-specific biases, different laboratories used diverse techniques to prepare libraries and sequence TCR repertoires. Per donor, three plates each were used for CD4 naive and CD4 memory, two for CD8 naive, and one for CD8 memory. Leukapheresis yielded between about 0.85 and 10 billion PBMCs per donor.

TCR CDR3 regions were amplified from genomic DNA by multiplex PCR using the deep immunoSEQ assay. Extracted genomic DNA from each cell subset was spread evenly across all wells of several immunoSEQ 96-well plates, with each plate serving as a replicate. Each replicate PCR for sorted subsets received roughly 0.2 ug genomic DNA, equal to tens of thousands of T cell genomes. Purified libraries were quantified with a Qubit 3.0 fluorometer, sized on a Bioanalyzer 2100, and re-quantified with the KAPA Library Quantification kit. Every immunoSEQ 96-well plate was sequenced on a dedicated single-read 150-cycle Illumina NextSeq 550 flow cell. Processing in the source paper ran as follows. Because the immunoSEQ output included only junctional sequences and no quality scores, the filtering could not be the same as the filtering used for full-length reads. To assign V/J genes and CDR3, sequences were annotated using PyIR, a Python wrapper for IgBLAST v1.9, with IMGT germline references. Any read was removed if the V/J assignment was weak (E-value above 1e-6), the CDR3 was missing, or the read contained stop codons, out-of-frame junctions, or ambiguous translated residues. V3J clonotypes were defined by identical inferred V gene, J gene, and CDR3 amino acid sequence. Percentage overlap between repertoires was calculated by dividing the number of shared unique clonotypes by the size of the smaller repertoire. RTK rarefaction, the Chao1 estimator, and Recon v2.1 estimates of unobserved clonotypes were used to assess repertoire richness. OLGA was used to compute generation probabilities for all TCRbeta clonotypes that the gDNA method yielded from several donors. TCRdb took over this immuneACCESS table, retaining in-frame rearrangements with V and J assigned. Such tables are incomplete; in checked studies, under half of the missing clones stem from an unresolved V gene, and the remainder is unexplained. V, J and clone size are those of that table, while D and trimming were read from the DNA. The table for this sample lists 2 million to 2.5 million clones; 93% of them were counted only once. The ten largest clones capture more than 0.35% of the sample.

V drops 3 bases and J drops 4 bases, leaving 19 bases in between. The CDR3 numbers 17 residues from cysteine through phenylalanine. Only CDR3 DNA is held: 51 bases, read in frame from base 1. The CDR1 and CDR2 encoded by the germline V gene are KGHSH and LQKENI. What the authors observed across the whole study: Because the study included a small number of donors, the genetic and exposure-history diversity represented was limited. Compared with non-shared clonotypes, the clonotypes found in all four sorted-subset donors had higher generation probabilities. Rarefaction of sorted-subset datasets indicated incomplete sequencing despite the large sequencing depth. Pairwise subsampling indicated that sequencing depth was expected to affect the degree of clonotype sharing among donors. Sampling was limited to blood, and TCR repertoires in tissue likely differ from TCR repertoires in blood. Naive subsets generally had larger estimated clonotype richness than memory subsets did. Across four donors, around 5.4% of naive CD4, roughly 3.4% of naive CD8, 2% to 2.5% of memory CD4, and 0.4% to 0.45% of memory CD8 clonotypes were shared.

The chain couples TRBV18 to TRBJ2-1, with the D gene possibly TRBD1 or TRBD2, each one fitting 5 bases. Sequencing used naive CD4+ T cells from PBMCs. The cell subset or site label on this specimen signifies: CD45RA+ positively selected. This sequence originates from a young man in good health. Some clones in this sample may be carry-over from other donors' samples. The base sequence is TGTGCCAGCTCACCCAAACTGACGGGGCTTGGGTACAATGAGCAGTTCTTC. Translated, this is CASSPKLTGLGYNEQFF.